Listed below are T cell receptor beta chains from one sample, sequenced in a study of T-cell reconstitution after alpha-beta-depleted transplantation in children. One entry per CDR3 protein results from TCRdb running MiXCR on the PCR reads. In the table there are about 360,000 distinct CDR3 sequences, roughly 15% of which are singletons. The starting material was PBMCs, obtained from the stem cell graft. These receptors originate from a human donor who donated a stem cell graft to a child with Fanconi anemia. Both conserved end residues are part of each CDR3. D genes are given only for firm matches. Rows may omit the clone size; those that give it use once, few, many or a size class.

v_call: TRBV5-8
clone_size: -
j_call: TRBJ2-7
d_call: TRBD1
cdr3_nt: TGTGCCAGCAGCTTGGGGCGGACAGGGGTGGACGAGCAGTACTTC
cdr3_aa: CASSLGRTGVDEQYF

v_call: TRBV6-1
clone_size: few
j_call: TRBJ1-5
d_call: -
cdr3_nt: TGTGCCAGCATGCGAACTGGGGTCAATCAGCCCCAGCATTTT
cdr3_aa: CASMRTGVNQPQHF

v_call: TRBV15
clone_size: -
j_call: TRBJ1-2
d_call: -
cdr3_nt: TGTGCCACCAGCAGAGATTTAAGGGTGGGCTATGGCTACACCTTC
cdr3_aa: CATSRDLRVGYGYTF

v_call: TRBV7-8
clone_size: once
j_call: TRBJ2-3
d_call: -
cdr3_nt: TGTGCCAGCAGCCCCGAGGTACAGGGAGGACCAGATACGCAGTATTTT
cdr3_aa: CASSPEVQGGPDTQYF

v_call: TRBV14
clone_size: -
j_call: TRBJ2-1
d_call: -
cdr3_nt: TGTGCCAGCAGCCCGAGAAGGTACGGGGGTGAGCAGTTCTTC
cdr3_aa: CASSPRRYGGEQFF

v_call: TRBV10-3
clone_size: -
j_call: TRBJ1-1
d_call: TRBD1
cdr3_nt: TGTGCCACGAGGATCACAGGGGAGCGGACTGAAGCTTTCTTT
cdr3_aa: CATRITGERTEAFF

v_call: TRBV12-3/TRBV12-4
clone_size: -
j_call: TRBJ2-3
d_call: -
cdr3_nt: TGTGCCAGCATTAGGACGGGGAGAGAGGATACGCAGTATTTT
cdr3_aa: CASIRTGREDTQYF

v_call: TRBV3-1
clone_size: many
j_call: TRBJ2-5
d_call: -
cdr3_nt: TGTGCCAGCAGCCAAACGGGATACGAGACCCAGTACTTC
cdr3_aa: CASSQTGYETQYF

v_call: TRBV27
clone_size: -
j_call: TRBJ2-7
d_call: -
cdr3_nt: TGTGCCAGCAGTCCTATCGACAGCTACGAGCAGTACTTC
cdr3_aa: CASSPIDSYEQYF

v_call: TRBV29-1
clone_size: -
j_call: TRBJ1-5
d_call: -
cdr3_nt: TGCAGCGTGACGACAGAAAATCAGCCCCAGCATTTT
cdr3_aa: CSVTTENQPQHF

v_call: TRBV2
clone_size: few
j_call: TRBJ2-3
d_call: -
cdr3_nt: TGTGCCAGCGGAAGACTACGCACAGATACGCAGTATTTT
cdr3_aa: CASGRLRTDTQYF

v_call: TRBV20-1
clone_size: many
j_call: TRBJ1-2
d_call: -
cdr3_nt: TGCAGTGCTAGCCTCCCGACCTCGACCTCGAGGGCCTTC
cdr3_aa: CSASLPTSTSRAF

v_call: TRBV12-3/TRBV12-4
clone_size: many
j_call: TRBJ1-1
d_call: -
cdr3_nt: TGTGCCAGCAGCCACTTTCGGTCCATGAACACTGAAGCTTTCTTT
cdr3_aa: CASSHFRSMNTEAFF

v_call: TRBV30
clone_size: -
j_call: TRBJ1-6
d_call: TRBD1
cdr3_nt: TGTGCCTGGACCGCGGACAGGGGGGGATCACCCCTCCACTTT
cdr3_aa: CAWTADRGGSPLHF

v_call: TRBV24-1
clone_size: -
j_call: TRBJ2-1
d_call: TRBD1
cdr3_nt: TGTGCCACCAAGAGGACAGGGGGCAATGAGCAGTTCTTC
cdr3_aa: CATKRTGGNEQFF

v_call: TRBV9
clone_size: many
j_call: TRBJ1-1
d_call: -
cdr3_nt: TGTGCCAGCAGCGTAGCGGGAAGCGGGACTGAAGCTTTCTTT
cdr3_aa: CASSVAGSGTEAFF

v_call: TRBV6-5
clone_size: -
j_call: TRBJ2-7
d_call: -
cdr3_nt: TGTGCCAGCAGTTACACAGACGGTTTGGGGCAGTACTTC
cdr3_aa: CASSYTDGLGQYF

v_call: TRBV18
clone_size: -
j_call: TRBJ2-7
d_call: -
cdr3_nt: TGTGCCAGCTCATCTCGTCAGGGCCTCTACGAGCAGTACTTC
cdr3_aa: CASSSRQGLYEQYF

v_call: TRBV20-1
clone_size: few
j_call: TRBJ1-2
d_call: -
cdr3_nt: TGCAGTGCTAGAGGTACAGGGAGCGGTGGCTACACCTTC
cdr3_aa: CSARGTGSGGYTF

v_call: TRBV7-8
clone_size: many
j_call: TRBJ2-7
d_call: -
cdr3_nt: TGTGCCAGCAGCAGAGGGTTTACCTACGAGCAGTACTTC
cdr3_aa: CASSRGFTYEQYF

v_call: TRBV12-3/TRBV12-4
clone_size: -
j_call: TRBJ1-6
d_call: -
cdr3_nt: TGTGCCAGCAGTTTTAGGCGGGGGCTACCCCTCCACTTT
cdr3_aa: CASSFRRGLPLHF

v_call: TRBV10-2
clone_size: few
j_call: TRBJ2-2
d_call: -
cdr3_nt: TGCGCCAGCGGACGGGGCTCGGTCACCGGGGAGCTGTTTTTT
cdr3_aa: CASGRGSVTGELFF

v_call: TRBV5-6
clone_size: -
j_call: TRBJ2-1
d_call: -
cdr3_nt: TGTGCCAGCAGCTTTACCGGACTTCTTGAGCAGTTCTTC
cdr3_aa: CASSFTGLLEQFF

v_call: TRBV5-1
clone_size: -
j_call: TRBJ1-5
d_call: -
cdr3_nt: TGCGCCAGCAGCCCCACCGGGGGGAATAGCAATCAGCCCCAGCATTTT
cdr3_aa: CASSPTGGNSNQPQHF

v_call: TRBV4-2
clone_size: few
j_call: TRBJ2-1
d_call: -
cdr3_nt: TGTGCCAGCAGCCAGGCTACTACCCCCGGGAACAATGAGCAGTTCTTC
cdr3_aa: CASSQATTPGNNEQFF

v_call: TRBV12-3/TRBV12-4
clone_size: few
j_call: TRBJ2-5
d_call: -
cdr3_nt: TGTGCCAGCAGTATCCCGAGTGGGGGGGCCATACAAGAGACCCAGTACTTC
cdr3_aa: CASSIPSGGAIQETQYF

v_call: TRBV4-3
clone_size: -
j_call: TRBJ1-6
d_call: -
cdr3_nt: TGCGCCAGCAGCCAAACAACCGGGGATTCACCCCTCCACTTT
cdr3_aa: CASSQTTGDSPLHF

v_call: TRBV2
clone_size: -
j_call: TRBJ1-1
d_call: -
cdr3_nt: TGTGCCAGCACGGGGGGGCTGGACACTGAAGCTTTCTTT
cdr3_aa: CASTGGLDTEAFF

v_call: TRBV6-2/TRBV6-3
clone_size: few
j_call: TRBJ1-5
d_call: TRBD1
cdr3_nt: TGTGCCAGTCAGGGGGCTGGGGATCAGCCCCAGCATTTT
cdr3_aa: CASQGAGDQPQHF

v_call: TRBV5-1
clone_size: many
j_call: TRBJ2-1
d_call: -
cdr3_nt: TGCGCCAGCAGCTTGGAAGAGACGGTGAGGAATGAGCAGTTCTTC
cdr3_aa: CASSLEETVRNEQFF

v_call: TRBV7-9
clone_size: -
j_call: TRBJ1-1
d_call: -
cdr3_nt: TGTGCCAGCAGTACTGACGGGGGAATCACTGAAGCTTTCTTT
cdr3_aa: CASSTDGGITEAFF

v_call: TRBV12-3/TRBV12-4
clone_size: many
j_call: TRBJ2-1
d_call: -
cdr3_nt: TGTGCCAGCACCATTTATGATGAGCAGTTCTTC
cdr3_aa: CASTIYDEQFF

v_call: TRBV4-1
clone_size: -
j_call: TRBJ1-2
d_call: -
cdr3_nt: TGCGCCAGCAGCCAAGAATGGGGATCCTATGGCTACACCTTC
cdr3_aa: CASSQEWGSYGYTF

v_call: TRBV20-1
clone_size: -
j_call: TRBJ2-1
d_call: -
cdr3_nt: TGCAGTGCCCTTCAAGGAGGGTTCAATGAGCAGTTCTTC
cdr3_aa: CSALQGGFNEQFF

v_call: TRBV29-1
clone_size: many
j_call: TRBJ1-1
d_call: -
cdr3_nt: TGCAGCGGCAGCGCCGGGACCAACACTGAAGCTTTCTTT
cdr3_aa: CSGSAGTNTEAFF

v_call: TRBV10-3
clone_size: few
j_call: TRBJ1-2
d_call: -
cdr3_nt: TGTGCCATCAGCCTTACCCCGGGGGCGAACTATGGCTACACCTTC
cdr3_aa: CAISLTPGANYGYTF

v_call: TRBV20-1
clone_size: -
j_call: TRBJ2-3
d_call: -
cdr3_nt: TGCAGTGCTAGAGATATCCGGGAAGCCACAGATACGCAGTATTTT
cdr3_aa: CSARDIREATDTQYF

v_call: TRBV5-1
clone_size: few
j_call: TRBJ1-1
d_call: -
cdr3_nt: TGCGCCAGCAGCATATCTCAGACAGGAGCCAACACTGAAGCTTTCTTT
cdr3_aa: CASSISQTGANTEAFF

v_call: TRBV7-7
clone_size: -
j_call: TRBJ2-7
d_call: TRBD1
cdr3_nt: TGTGCTAGCAGCTTGGACAGGGGGGGAGAGCAGTACTTC
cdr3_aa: CASSLDRGGEQYF

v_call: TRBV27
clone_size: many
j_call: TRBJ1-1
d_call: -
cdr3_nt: TGTGCCAGCAGTTACTCGAATGGTGAAGCTTTCTTT
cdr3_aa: CASSYSNGEAFF

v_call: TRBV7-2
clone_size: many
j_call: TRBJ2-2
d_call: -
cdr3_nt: TGTGCCAGCAGCCCGCCTGGGGAGCTGTTTTTT
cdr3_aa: CASSPPGELFF

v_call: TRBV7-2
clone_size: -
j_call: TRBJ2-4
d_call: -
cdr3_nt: TGTGCCAGCAGCTTATCCCCGGCACTAGCCAAAAACATTCAGTACTTC
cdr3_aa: CASSLSPALAKNIQYF

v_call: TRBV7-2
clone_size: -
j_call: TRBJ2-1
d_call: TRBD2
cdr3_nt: TGTGCCAGCAGCTTATTCGGGACTAGCCCCTACAATGAGCAGTTCTTC
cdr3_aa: CASSLFGTSPYNEQFF

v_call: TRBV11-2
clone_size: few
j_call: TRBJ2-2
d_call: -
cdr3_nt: TGTGCCAGCAGCTTCGTCGAAGGGGGGGAGCTGTTTTTT
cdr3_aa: CASSFVEGGELFF